A single sample is the source of the 8 T cell receptor beta chains below, sequenced in a study of post-analysis software for immune sequencing data. Unique-molecular-identifier-tagged TCR beta cDNA libraries were used. MiXCR was run by TCRdb on the PCR reads, yielding one entry per CDR3 protein. The data show 150,000 to 200,000 distinct CDR3 sequences, with around 36% seen just once and under 30% held by the top ten. The material sequenced was blood, taken after autologous hematopoietic stem cell transplantation. These receptors were taken from a girl aged 10 to 17 with multiple sclerosis.

The rearrangement joins TRBV7-9 to TRBJ1-2; D is ambiguous. Germline V lookup: CDR1 SEHNR, CDR2 FQNEAQ (reference sequence). The CDR3 loop spans 14 amino acids. The V and J ends lost 4 bases and 2 bases respectively, with 11 bases between them. CDR3 DNA sequence: TGTGCCAGCAGCTCTAGGACGGCGAACTATGGCTACACCTTC. The encoded protein is CASSSRTANYGYTF.

This chain links TRBV6-5 with TRBJ2-1; D call uncertain. The CDR3 covers 16 residues. The V and J ends lost 0 bases and 3 bases respectively, with 12 bases between them. The germline V gene encodes CDR1 MNHEY and CDR2 SVGAGI. The chain's CDR3 is CASSYSWGSDYNEQFF. In DNA, the CDR3 is TGTGCCAGCAGTTACTCGTGGGGATCTGACTACAATGAGCAGTTCTTC.

This chain connects TRBV11-2 to TRBJ1-1; D not certain. Per the germline V gene, CDR1 is SGHAT and CDR2 is FQNNGV. Trimming removed 6 bases at V and 4 bases at J, with 12 bases between. This CDR3 has 13 amino acids. The CDR3 protein is CASSHGEGTEAFF. CDR3 in DNA: TGTGCCAGCAGTCACGGGGAAGGCACTGAAGCTTTCTTT.

Concerning this clonotype itself: One junction end disagrees with the germline gene, perhaps due to a read error. The chain recombines TRBV20-1 with TRBJ2-7; 11 bases fit TRBD2. Germline V gene data show CDR1 as DFQATT and CDR2 as SNEGSKA (reference sequence). This CDR3 region has 15 residues. CDR3 residues: CSASSLAGDSHEQYF. The CDR3 DNA reads as TGCAGTGCTAGCTCACTAGCGGGAGACTCCCACGAGCAGTACTTC.

This clonotype was recorded at least ten times. V gene TRBV7-2 combines with J gene TRBJ2-7; 10 nucleotides line up with TRBD2. The V segment lost 5 bases and the J segment 5 bases; nucleotides outside the gene matches: 6. The CDR3 runs 14 residues. CDR1 is SGHTA, CDR2 FQGNSA, per germline. Here the CDR3 DNA reads TGTGCCAGCAGCCCCCGGAGCGGGAGGGACGAGCAGTACTTC. Residues: CASSPRSGRDEQYF.

As to this clonotype: A much more abundant neighbour one base away suggests this may be a read error. The V call is TRBV7-2, the J call TRBJ2-1; 9 nucleotides match TRBD2. This CDR3 region has 17 residues. The V segment lost 2 bases and the J segment 2 bases; nucleotides outside the gene matches: 7. Germline assignment: CDR1 SGHTA and CDR2 FQGNSA. CDR3 in DNA: TGTGCCAGCAGCTTAAATAGCGGGAGATATCCCTACAATGAGCAGTTCTTC. It specifies CASSLNSGRYPYNEQFF. Complete variable domain (other parts from reference TRBV7-2 and TRBJ2-1): GAGVSQSPSNKVTEKGKDVELRCDPISGHTALYWYRQSLGQGLEFLIYFQGNSAPDKSGLPSDRFSAERTGGSVSTLTIQRTQQEDSAVYLCASSLNSGRYPYNEQFFGPGTRLTVL.

This clonotype has a handful of counts. The rearrangement uses TRBV20-1 and TRBJ1-4; maybe TRBD1 (5 bases). CDR1 DFQATT and CDR2 SNEGSKA come from the germline V gene (reference sequence). This CDR3 has 14 residues. V was pared by 0 bases and J by 8 bases, with 13 bases between. The CDR3 loop is CSARDASRVEKLFF. DNA for the CDR3: TGCAGTGCTAGAGACGCTTCCAGGGTGGAAAAACTGTTTTTT.

The chain couples TRBV6-5 to TRBJ1-5; 8 nucleotides agree with TRBD1. The V segment lost 6 bases and the J segment 6 bases; nucleotides outside the gene matches: 10. The CDR3 runs 15 residues. The germline V gene encodes CDR1 MNHEY and CDR2 SVGAGI. This CDR3 reads CASRRDRGEGQPQHF. As DNA, the CDR3 is TGTGCCAGCAGACGCGACAGGGGAGAGGGTCAGCCCCAGCATTTT.